This T cell receptor (beta chain) was profiled in a study of OX40 agonist ivuxolimab in advanced cancers. Study-wide background: An anti-OX40 (CD134) antibody with agonistic activity, ivuxolimab, was administered to patients.

Study-level results: Relatively little clonal expansion, among the lowest observed, appeared in partial responders at 0.1-3.0 mg/kg. Both blood CD4+ and CD8+ T cells showed clonal growth by week 6 at 0.1 to 3.0 mg/kg.

Turning to this clone: Its antigen remains unknown.

The CDR3 is 14 amino acids. Trimming at V came to 6 bases and at J to 11 bases, leaving 15 bases not matched to a gene. Germline lookup yields CDR1 ENHRY and CDR2 SYGVKD. Repertoires were generated with immunoSEQ multiplex PCR, while TCRdb's copy carries only in-frame clones and drops some. The sample has under 40,000 clones, around 80% seen once. The sequencing used CD4+ or CD8+ T cells sorted from blood, collected in a trial of the OX40 agonist ivuxolimab. This receptor was obtained from an adult with an advanced solid tumor such as melanoma, head and neck, liver or kidney cancer. The chain carries TRBV10-3 and TRBJ2-5, with 7 nucleotides matching TRBD2. CDR3 nucleotides: TGTGCCATCAGCGGGACTACTCCTCTAGGGGAGCAGTACTTC. Protein: CAISGTTPLGEQYF.